One sample yielded the 26 T cell receptor beta chains listed below, sequenced in a study of T cells in tuberculosis (dated 2018 in TCRdb). Libraries were built with the immunoSEQ multiplex PCR assay. The immuneACCESS repertoire file appears here via TCRdb, limited to in-frame rearrangements. These files lack a portion of the clones; in checked studies, under half of the deficit traces to unresolved V genes, and the cause of the others is not known. The sample profile shows approximately 35,000 clones; around 95% of them were found once. The ten largest account for 2.4% of the sample. The sequenced sample was PBMCs. These TCRs come from a donor aged 10-29 years with latent tuberculosis or without tuberculosis infection.

The V and J genes are TRBV2 and TRBJ1-3, with D possibly being TRBD1 (6 bases). V lost 5 bases to trimming and J lost 2 bases, with 16 bases between them. The CDR3 consists of 16 residues. The germline V gene encodes CDR1 SNHLY and CDR2 FYNNEI. CDR3 DNA: TGTGCCAGCAGTTCCTACTTAGGGACAACTGGAAACACCATATATTTT. Translating it yields CASSSYLGTTGNTIYF.

The genes are TRBV7-3 and TRBJ2-5; perhaps TRBD2 as D (6 bases). This CDR3 has 16 residues. Germline V gene data show CDR1 as SGHTA and CDR2 as FQGTGA. V lost 2 bases and J 5 bases, leaving 18 bases between the germline ends. For the CDR3, the DNA is TGTGCCAGCAGCTTAGCCTCAGCGGGCTCCCTGGAGACCCAGTACTTC. It yields the protein CASSLASAGSLETQYF. Combining the CDR3 with reference TRBV7-3 and TRBJ2-5 gives the whole variable domain GAGVSQTPSNKVTEKGKYVELRCDPISGHTALYWYRQSLGQGPEFLIYFQGTGAADDSGLPNDRFFAVRPEGSVSTLKIQRTERGDSAVYLCASSLASAGSLETQYFGPGTRLLVL.

The CDR3 loop is CASSHRGFYGYTF. CDR3 sequence (DNA): TGTGCCAGCAGCCACAGGGGTTTCTATGGCTACACCTTC. The chain links TRBV14 to TRBJ1-2; a possible D gene is TRBD1 (6 bases). This CDR3 is built from 13 residues. CDR1 is SGHDN and CDR2 is FVKESK in the germline V gene. The V end lost 3 bases, the J end lost 4 bases, and 9 bases lay between the germline ends.

The chain joins TRBV5-1 to TRBJ1-1; possible D gene TRBD1, 5 bases. Trimming took off 1 base at V and 1 base at J, with 11 bases between the two ends. The germline V gene has CDR1 SGHRS and CDR2 YFSETQ. The CDR3 runs 15 residues. DNA for the CDR3: TGCGCCAGCAGCTTGCTCCAGGGTACGAACACTGAAGCTTTCTTT. This codes for CASSLLQGTNTEAFF. Full variable domain (missing parts from reference TRBV5-1 and TRBJ1-1): KAGVTQTPRYLIKTRGQQVTLSCSPISGHRSVSWYQQTPGQGLQFLFEYFSETQRNKGNFPGRFSGRQFSNSRSEMNVSTLELGDSALYLCASSLLQGTNTEAFFGQGTRLTVV.

The chain has TRBV15 and TRBJ1-2; no clear D gene. The V end was cut by 1 base, the J end by 1 base, with 19 bases between. The CDR3 has 18 residues. CDR1 is LNHNV, CDR2 YYDKDF, per germline (reference sequence). As DNA, the CDR3 is TGTGCCACCAGCAGAGTCGGGGAACCTCTAAATCTTAACTATGGCTACACCTTC. This codes for CATSRVGEPLNLNYGYTF.

The rearrangement links TRBV5-1 to TRBJ2-7; 8 bases fit TRBD1. The V gene end was trimmed by 4 bases and the J gene end by 2 bases; junction bases not matched to a gene: 8. The CDR3 is 15 residues long. Germline CDR1 SGHRS, CDR2 YFSETQ. The CDR3: CASSASTGATYEQYF. The CDR3 coding sequence is TGCGCCAGCAGCGCGTCGACAGGGGCTACCTACGAGCAGTACTTC.

The rearrangement joins TRBV6-1 to TRBJ2-7; the D gene is possibly TRBD1 (6 bases). This CDR3 region has 14 residues. The germline V gene has CDR1 MNHNS and CDR2 SASEGT. V was clipped by 2 bases and J by 5 bases, with 13 bases between them. The CDR3 coding sequence is TGTGCCAGCAGTGAAAGGGGGTCCATTGACGAGCAGTACTTC. It is translated as CASSERGSIDEQYF.

The J gene is TRBJ1-3, the V gene TRBV5-8; D is undetermined. The germline V gene has CDR1 SGHTS and CDR2 YDEGEE. The CDR3 loop spans 14 amino acids. The germline V and J ends were trimmed by 2 bases and 2 bases, with 8 bases remaining between them. The CDR3 is CASSFGDPGNTIYF. In DNA, the CDR3 is TGTGCCAGCAGCTTCGGGGATCCTGGAAACACCATATATTTT.

This sequence joins TRBV7-2 and TRBJ2-7; the D gene is possibly TRBD1 (6 bases). This CDR3 region has 16 residues. The V end was cut by 2 bases, the J end by 4 bases, with 18 bases between. Germline CDR1 SGHTA, CDR2 FQGNSA. The CDR3 nucleotides are TGTGCCAGCAGCTTAAGTCCCGCAGGGGCGGGTTACGAGCAGTACTTC. Its translation is CASSLSPAGAGYEQYF.

The gene calls are TRBV13 and TRBJ2-5, with D possibly matching TRBD2 (5 bases). CDR1 and CDR2 (germline): PRHDT, FYEKMQ (reference sequence). The CDR3 contains 15 residues. The V end was cut by 0 bases, the J end by 5 bases, with 13 bases between. As DNA, the CDR3 is TGTGCCAGCAGCTTAGGAGCCAGCCCGGGGGAGACCCAGTACTTC. Its translation: CASSLGASPGETQYF.

Of note for this clone: Relative to the germline gene, one junction end is altered; a read error may explain this. The V and J genes are TRBV25-1 and TRBJ1-6; D remains unclear. Germline CDR1 and CDR2: MGHDK and SYGVNS. The CDR3 extends over 15 amino acids. CDR3 sequence: CASSVSYLTGSRINF. The CDR3 coding sequence is TGTGCCAGCAGTGTTTCCTATCTCACGGGTTCAAGGATCAACTTT.

The rearrangement links TRBV5-6 to TRBJ1-2; TRBD1 agrees at 8 bases. CDR1 SGHDT and CDR2 YYEEEE come from the germline V gene. The trim removed 0 bases at V and 4 bases at J, leaving 2 bases unmatched. This CDR3 region has 14 residues. The CDR3 coding sequence is TGTGCCAGCAGCTTGGAGCAGGGGGCCTATGGCTACACCTTC. Encoded protein: CASSLEQGAYGYTF.

The V gene is TRBV11-2, the J gene TRBJ2-1; 9 positions match TRBD2. J lost 0 bases, V lost 1 base, and 1 base had no gene match. The germline gives CDR1 SGHAT, CDR2 FQNNGV. The CDR3 totals 16 residues. CDR3 residues: CASSLGRGGSYNEQFF. CDR3 bases: TGTGCCAGCAGCTTAGGGCGGGGGGGCTCCTACAATGAGCAGTTCTTC. Filled out from reference TRBV11-2 and TRBJ2-1, the complete variable domain reads EAGVAQSPRYKIIEKRQSVAFWCNPISGHATLYWYQQILGQGPKLLIQFQNNGVVDDSQLPKDRFSAERLKGVDSTLKIQPAKLEDSAVYLCASSLGRGGSYNEQFFGPGTRLTVL.

The chain employs TRBV18 and TRBJ1-6; no clear D gene. Per the germline V gene, CDR1 is KGHSH and CDR2 is LQKENI. CDR3 length: 16 amino acids. Between the trimmed V and J ends, which lost 3 bases and 7 bases, there was a span of 16 bases. The CDR3 protein is CASSPLGRRKNSPLHF. CDR3 bases: TGTGCCAGCTCACCCCTCGGCCGGAGGAAAAATTCACCCCTCCACTTT.

The chain links TRBV6-5 to TRBJ1-1; a possible D gene is TRBD1 (6 bases). The CDR3 consists of 14 residues. Germline V gives CDR1 MNHEY, CDR2 SVGAGI. V dropped 3 bases and J dropped 1 base, with 9 bases sitting between them. In nucleotides, the CDR3 is TGTGCCAGCAGTTATCCGGGACAGAACACTGAAGCTTTCTTT. Amino acids: CASSYPGQNTEAFF.

This chain uses TRBV9 with TRBJ1-3; D is uncertain. The CDR3 loop spans 9 amino acids. Trimming pared 5 bases from V and 9 bases from J, leaving 3 bases between. CDR1 and CDR2 from the germline V gene are SGDLS and YYNGEE. CDR3 DNA: TGTGCCAGCAGGAGCACCATATATTTT. It is translated as CASRSTIYF.

V and J are TRBV30 and TRBJ1-1; maybe TRBD1 (5 bases). This CDR3 contains 13 residues. Deletions cut 4 bases from V and 5 bases from J, with 14 bases between. Germline V gene sequence: CDR1 GTSNPN, CDR2 SVGIG (reference sequence). The CDR3 is CAWTPGGFTEAFF. Written as DNA, the CDR3 is TGTGCCTGGACGCCCGGGGGGTTTACTGAAGCTTTCTTT.

The V call is TRBV18, the J call TRBJ2-7; TRBD2 is a possible D gene (5 bases). Germline-derived CDR1 and CDR2 are KGHSH and LQKENI. The CDR3 is 14 amino acids. V was trimmed by 6 bases and J by 0 bases, leaving 12 bases between them. The CDR3 DNA reads TGTGCCAGCTCTCAGAACAGCGGCTCCTACGAGCAGTACTTC. Translating gives CASSQNSGSYEQYF.

The genes are TRBV6-6 and TRBJ2-7, with 9 bases identical to TRBD1. With 6 bases clipped from V and 1 base from J, the junction kept 4 bases outside the gene matches. This CDR3 has 14 amino acids. Germline assignment: CDR1 MNHNY and CDR2 SVGAGI (reference sequence). CDR3 region: CASRGQGNSYEQYF. The CDR3 DNA follows: TGTGCCAGCAGGGGACAGGGAAATTCCTACGAGCAGTACTTC.

The chain recombines TRBV5-4 with TRBJ2-3, with 9 bases matching TRBD2. The CDR3 loop spans 16 amino acids. Looked up from germline, CDR1 is SGHNT and CDR2 is YYREEE (reference sequence). V shed 1 base, J shed 2 bases, and the junction held 5 bases outside the gene matches. CDR3 residues: CASSLKAGGTTDTQYF. CDR3 nucleotides: TGTGCCAGCAGCTTGAAGGCGGGGGGGACCACAGATACGCAGTATTTT.

V and J are TRBV29-1 and TRBJ2-1, with no clear D. There are 12 residues in the CDR3. V was trimmed by 1 base and J by 6 bases, leaving 7 bases between them. Germline V gives CDR1 SQVTM, CDR2 ANQGSEA. CDR3 nucleotides: TGCAGCGTTGAAGTCGGCGGCAATGAGCAGTTCTTC. Translation gives CSVEVGGNEQFF.

This rearrangement joins TRBV28 to TRBJ2-5; 7 nucleotides agree with TRBD1. J was trimmed by 2 bases and V by 5 bases; bases with no gene match: 5. Germline V lookup: CDR1 MDHEN, CDR2 SYDVKM. CDR3 length: 14 amino acids. For the CDR3, the DNA is TGTGCCAGCAGTCGGGGACAGCAACAAGAGACCCAGTACTTC. Its protein is CASSRGQQQETQYF.

This clone was counted once. CDR3 nucleotides: TGTGCCAGCAGCGCAGAGGTGCGAACTTATAGCAATCAGCCCCAGCATTTT. Translated, it gives CASSAEVRTYSNQPQHF. The genes are TRBV7-8 and TRBJ1-5; D unresolved. Trimming left V 5 bases short and J 0 bases short, with 17 bases between. Germline V CDR1 and CDR2: SGHVS, FQNEAQ. This CDR3 region has 17 residues.

The chain recombines TRBV15 with TRBJ2-1; TRBD2 matches 11 bases. The CDR3 contains 13 residues. The trim removed 8 bases at V and 7 bases at J, leaving 4 bases unmatched. Germline V lookup: CDR1 LNHNV, CDR2 YYDKDF (reference sequence). CDR3 DNA: TGTGCCACCGTTCTAGCGGGGGGAAATGAGCAGTTCTTC. This translates into CATVLAGGNEQFF.

This clone has a single count. V gene TRBV11-1 combines with J gene TRBJ2-7; 8 bases match TRBD1. This CDR3 is built from 15 residues. Germline values: CDR1 SGHAT, CDR2 FQDESV (reference sequence). Trimming removed 6 bases from V and 0 bases from J; junction bases left unmatched: 7. The CDR3 nucleotides are TGTGCCAGCAGGTCCGACAGGGGAGGCTCCTACGAGCAGTACTTC. Its protein is CASRSDRGGSYEQYF.

The chain has TRBV13 and TRBJ2-1; 8 bases align to TRBD2. This CDR3 contains 15 residues. V lost 7 bases and J lost 4; bases outside the gene matches: 9. Germline CDR1 PRHDT, CDR2 FYEKMQ (reference sequence). CDR3 DNA: TGTGCCAGCACCCCGGCCAGCGGGGGATACAATGAGCAGTTCTTC. Translation: CASTPASGGYNEQFF.